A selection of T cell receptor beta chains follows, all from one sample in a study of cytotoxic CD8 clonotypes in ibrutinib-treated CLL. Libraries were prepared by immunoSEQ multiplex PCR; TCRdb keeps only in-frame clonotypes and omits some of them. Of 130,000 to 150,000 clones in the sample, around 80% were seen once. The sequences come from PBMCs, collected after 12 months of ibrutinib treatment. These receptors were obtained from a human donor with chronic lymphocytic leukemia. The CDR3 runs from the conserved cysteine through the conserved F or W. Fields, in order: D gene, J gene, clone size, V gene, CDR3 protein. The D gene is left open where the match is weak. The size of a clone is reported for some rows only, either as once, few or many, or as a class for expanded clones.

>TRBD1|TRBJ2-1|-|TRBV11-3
CASSRRQGDNEQFF
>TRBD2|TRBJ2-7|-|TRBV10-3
CAINGLAGVSEQYF
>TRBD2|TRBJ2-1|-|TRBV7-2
CASSQSSGRTNEQFF
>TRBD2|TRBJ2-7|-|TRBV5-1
CASRILAGGRQYF
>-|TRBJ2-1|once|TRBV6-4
CASSSTAAPRTEQFF
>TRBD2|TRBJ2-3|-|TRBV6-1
CASSEVPGRGTSGRTDTQYF
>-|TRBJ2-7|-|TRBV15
CATSRDLLSTRSYEQYF
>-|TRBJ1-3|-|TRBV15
CATSREYLGNTIYF
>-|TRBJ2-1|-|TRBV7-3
CASSFTVYNEQFF
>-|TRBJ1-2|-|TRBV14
CASSLRIEGGYTF
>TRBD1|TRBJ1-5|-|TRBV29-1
CSVSTGVNQPQHF
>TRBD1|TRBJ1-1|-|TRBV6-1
CASSDRGPNTEAFF
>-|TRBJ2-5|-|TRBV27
CASSFGGRGETQYF
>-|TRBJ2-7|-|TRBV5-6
CASSPGGGAAEQYF
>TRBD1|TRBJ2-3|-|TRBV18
CASSPTQQGATDTQYF
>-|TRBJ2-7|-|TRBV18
CASSPESYEQYF
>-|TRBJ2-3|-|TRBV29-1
CSARSELSVDTQYF
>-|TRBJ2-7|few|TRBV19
CASSIDRFHEQYF
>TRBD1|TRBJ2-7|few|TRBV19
CASSMGRRTGKPYEQYF
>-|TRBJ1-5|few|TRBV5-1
CASSLEGGTQHF
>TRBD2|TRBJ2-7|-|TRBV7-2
CASSLVWGGPGYEQYF
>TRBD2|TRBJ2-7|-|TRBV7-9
CASSRITGGRDEQYF
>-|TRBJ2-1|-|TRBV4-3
CASSHLLTNEQFF
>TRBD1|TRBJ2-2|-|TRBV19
CASSYAPGGYTGELFF
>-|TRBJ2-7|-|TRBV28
CASSSVPGSQVRPYEQYF
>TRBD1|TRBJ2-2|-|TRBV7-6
CASSTRLGLGQGFGELFF
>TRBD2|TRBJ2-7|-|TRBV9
CASSAGLDSYEQYF
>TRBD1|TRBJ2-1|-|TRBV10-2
CASIRVGTGDFNEQFF
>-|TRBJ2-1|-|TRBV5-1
CASSRLGHTTNNEQFF
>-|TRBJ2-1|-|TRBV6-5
CASSYSIHTGYNEQFF
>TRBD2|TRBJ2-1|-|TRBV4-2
CASSQETSGRGMFF
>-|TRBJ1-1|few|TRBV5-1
CASSLANWVRDTEAFF
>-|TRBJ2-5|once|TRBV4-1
CASSQDRVLSVTQYF
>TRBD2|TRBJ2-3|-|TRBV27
CASSPRTSGRSSTDTQYF
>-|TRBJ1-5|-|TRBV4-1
CASSQDRQTTISNQPQHF
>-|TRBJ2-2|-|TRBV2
CASTGQTNTGELFF
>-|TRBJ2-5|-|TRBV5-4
CASSLGQQETQYF
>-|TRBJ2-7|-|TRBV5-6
CASSLRGPYEQYF
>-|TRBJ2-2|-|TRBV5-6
CASSTYRGAGELFF
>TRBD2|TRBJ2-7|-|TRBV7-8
CASSLGPSGRQDEQYF
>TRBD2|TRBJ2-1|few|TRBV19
CASSIDLAVGGEQFF
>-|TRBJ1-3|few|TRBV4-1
CASSHQGYKGYTIYF
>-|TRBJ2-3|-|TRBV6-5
CASSQGHGTDTQYF
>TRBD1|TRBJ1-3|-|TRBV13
CASSPDRRGRTIYF
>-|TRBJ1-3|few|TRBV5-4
CASSLRAGWPGNTIYF
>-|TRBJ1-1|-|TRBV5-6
CASLRGTEAFF
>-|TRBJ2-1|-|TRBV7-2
CASSLYVGEQFF
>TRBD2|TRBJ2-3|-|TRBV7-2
CASRGSGSASTDTQYF